The rows below give T cell receptor beta chains drawn from one sample of a study of T-cell memory formation after mild COVID-19. TCRdb re-derived calls from the 5' RACE reads in MiXCR, one entry per CDR3 protein. The repertoire holds about 190,000 distinct CDR3 sequences, with roughly 27% as singletons. Sequencing was carried out using PBMCs or a T cell subset sorted from them (not recorded which). The receptors stem from an adult woman who had mild COVID-19 (a few samples of this study predate the infection). Cell type and time point are not known. CDR3s include the opening cysteine and the closing phenylalanine or tryptophan. The D gene is left open where the match is weak. Clone size is given for some rows only: seen once, a few or many times, or a class if the clone is expanded.

j_call d_call v_call clone_size cdr3_nt cdr3_aa
TRBJ2-3 TRBD2 TRBV5-1 few TGCGCCAGCAGCTTCGCTAGCGGGGGTGACAATACGCAGTATTTT CASSFASGGDNTQYF
TRBJ2-7 NA TRBV10-3 NA TGTGCCATCAGGGATTACTACGAGCAGTACTTC CAIRDYYEQYF
TRBJ2-7 NA TRBV7-2 NA TGTGCCAGCAGCTCGAAGGACGGCTCCTACGAGCAGTACTTC CASSSKDGSYEQYF
TRBJ2-1 TRBD1 TRBV7-2 many TGTGCCAGCAGCCCCCGGGACAGGAGTTACAATGAGCAGTTCTTC CASSPRDRSYNEQFF
TRBJ2-5 NA TRBV12-5 NA TGTGCTAGTGGTTTGGTACGCAACAGAGGCGAGACCCAGTACTTC CASGLVRNRGETQYF
TRBJ2-5 NA TRBV9 NA TGTGCCAGCAGCGTAGGGACGATCGTACAAGAGACCCAGTACTTC CASSVGTIVQETQYF
TRBJ2-1 NA TRBV7-2 NA TGTGCCAGCAGCTTGGCAGCGGTGGGAGGGGGTGAGCAGTTCTTC CASSLAAVGGGEQFF
TRBJ2-3 TRBD1 TRBV12-3/TRBV12-4 NA TGTGCCAGCAGCCCGGACAGGGGTGTGGCGGATACGCAGTATTTT CASSPDRGVADTQYF
TRBJ2-4 NA TRBV27 NA TGTGCCAGCAGTTCAGGCCGCCCTTGGGGGGCCAAAAACATTCAGTACTTC CASSSGRPWGAKNIQYF
TRBJ2-1 TRBD2 TRBV7-9 few TGTGCCAGCAGTCCCGGGGGGGCTGAGCAGTTCTTC CASSPGGAEQFF
TRBJ2-5 NA TRBV5-1 few TGCGCCAGCCGGGGTCCCGGCGGGCCGTGGGAGACCCAGTACTTC CASRGPGGPWETQYF
TRBJ2-7 NA TRBV5-6 few TGTGCCAGCAGCCAGGCGGCAGCCCCCTACGAGCAGTACTTC CASSQAAAPYEQYF
TRBJ2-1 TRBD1 TRBV11-2 NA TGTGCCAGCAGCTTAGTTTGGACAGGGGGACATAATGAGCAGTTCTTC CASSLVWTGGHNEQFF
TRBJ1-5 TRBD1 TRBV7-9 NA TGTGCCAGCAGCCGGGACAGGGGAGGCAATCAGCCCCAGCATTTT CASSRDRGGNQPQHF
TRBJ1-2 NA TRBV2 NA TGTGCCAGCAGCGGACACCTTAACTATGGCTACACCTTC CASSGHLNYGYTF
TRBJ1-2 TRBD1 TRBV6-5 few TGTGCCAGCAGTACCCTTCGGGACAGGGATTACGGCTACACCTTC CASSTLRDRDYGYTF
TRBJ2-5 TRBD1 TRBV20-1 few TGCAGTGCCCGTTCGTGGGGACAGGGGGCAGTTGGAGAGACCCAGTACTTC CSARSWGQGAVGETQYF
TRBJ2-7 NA TRBV20-1 NA TGCAGTGCAAATGTAGGCGCTCGCGAGCAGTACTTC CSANVGAREQYF
TRBJ2-1 NA TRBV7-3 few TGTGCCAGCAGCGAGGGGGTGGCGGCCTACAATGAGCAGTTCTTC CASSEGVAAYNEQFF
TRBJ2-7 NA TRBV15 NA TGTGCCACCAGCAGAGACAGGGACCCCTCCTACGAGCAGTACTTC CATSRDRDPSYEQYF
TRBJ2-1 NA TRBV7-6 few TGTGCCAGCAGCTCCGGGACACCTAGCTCCTACAATGAGCAGTTCTTC CASSSGTPSSYNEQFF
TRBJ2-7 NA TRBV7-6 NA TGTGCCAGCAGCTTAGGTGGGAGGGGGGCTACCTACGAGCAGTACTTC CASSLGGRGATYEQYF
TRBJ1-4 NA TRBV4-1 many TGCGCCAGCAGCCAAGGGTACGGGGGTAATGAAAAACTGTTTTTT CASSQGYGGNEKLFF
TRBJ1-5 TRBD1 TRBV7-9 NA TGTGCCAGCAGCCCTCTTCCCGGGACAGGGAGCAATCAGCCCCAGCATTTT CASSPLPGTGSNQPQHF
TRBJ1-2 NA TRBV4-1 NA TGCGCCAGCAGCCCCCTCGGATCGACGACCTCCTATGGCTACACCTTC CASSPLGSTTSYGYTF
TRBJ2-7 NA TRBV29-1 NA TGCAGCGTTGAAGATCGGAACGTAGGAGGAGGATTTTCCTACGAGCAGTACTTC CSVEDRNVGGGFSYEQYF
TRBJ2-3 TRBD1 TRBV18 NA TGTGCCAGCTCACCTGCAGACAGGGGGCTGTGGGATACGCAGTATTTT CASSPADRGLWDTQYF
TRBJ2-7 NA TRBV5-1 NA TGCGCCAGCAGCTTGGACTTATACGAGCAGTACTTC CASSLDLYEQYF